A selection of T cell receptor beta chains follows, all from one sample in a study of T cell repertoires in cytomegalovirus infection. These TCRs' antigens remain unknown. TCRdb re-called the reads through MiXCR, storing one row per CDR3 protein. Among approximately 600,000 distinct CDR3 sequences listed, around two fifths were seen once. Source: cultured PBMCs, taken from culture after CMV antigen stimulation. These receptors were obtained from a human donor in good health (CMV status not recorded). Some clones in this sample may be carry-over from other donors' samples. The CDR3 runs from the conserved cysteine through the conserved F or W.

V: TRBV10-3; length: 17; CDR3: CAIREGVRLGYGNEQFF
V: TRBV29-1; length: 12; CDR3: CSARVSNTEAFF
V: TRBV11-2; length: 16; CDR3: CASSLVGGGLDDEQFF
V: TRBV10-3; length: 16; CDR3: CAISESQPNRATEAFF
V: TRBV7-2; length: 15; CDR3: CASSPFSGRNSEQYF
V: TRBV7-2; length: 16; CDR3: CASSPQGGRSQETQYF
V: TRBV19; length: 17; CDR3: CASSDPASGRTYNEQFF
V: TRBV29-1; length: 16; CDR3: CSVAEGPVGNTGELFF
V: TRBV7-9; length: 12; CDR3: CASSLVGAEQYF
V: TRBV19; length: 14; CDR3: CATKARGSPYEQYF
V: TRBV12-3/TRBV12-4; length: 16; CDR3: CASRAGTGVSNTEAFF
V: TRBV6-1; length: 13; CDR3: CASSVGGGETQYF
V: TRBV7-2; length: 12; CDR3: CASSLSGDEQFF
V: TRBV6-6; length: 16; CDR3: CASSYSGFARNQPQHF
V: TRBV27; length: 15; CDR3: CASSLTESYNSPLHF
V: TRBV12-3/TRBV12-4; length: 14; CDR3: CASSFRDRAYGQYF
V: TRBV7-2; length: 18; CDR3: CASSLEIPGQLSTDTQYF
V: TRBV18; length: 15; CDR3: CASSSDRTTNEKLFF
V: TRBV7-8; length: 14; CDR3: CASSLRPPEETQYF
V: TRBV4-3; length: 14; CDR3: CASRHTGLGEKLFF
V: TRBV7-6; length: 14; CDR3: CASSPGPGGSPLHF
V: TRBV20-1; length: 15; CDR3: CSARDRVISTDTQYF
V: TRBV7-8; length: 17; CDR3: CASSPQRLAGVRETQYF
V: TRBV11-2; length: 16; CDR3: CASRGIDTPSYNEQFF
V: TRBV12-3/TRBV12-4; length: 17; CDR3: CASSRSGTGHTGNTIYF
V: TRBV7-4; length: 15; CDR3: CASSFWGGSSYEQYF
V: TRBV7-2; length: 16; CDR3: CASRTRGSSYNSPLHF
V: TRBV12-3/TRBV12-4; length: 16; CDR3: CASSPILGSTNYGYTF
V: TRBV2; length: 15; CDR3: CASSEASGIFYEQYF
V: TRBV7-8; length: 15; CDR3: CASSSPTSGSYEQYF
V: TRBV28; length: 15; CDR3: CASSLLTRDRTEAFF
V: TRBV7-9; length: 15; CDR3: CASSLDGTAGNTIYF
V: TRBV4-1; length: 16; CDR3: CASSPIRGQGTDTQYF
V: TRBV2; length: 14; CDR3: CASSDSGAAEKLFF
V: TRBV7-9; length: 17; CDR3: CASSSLGGNTSTDTQYF
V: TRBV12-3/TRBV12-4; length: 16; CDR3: CASSLAPQGYTDTQYF
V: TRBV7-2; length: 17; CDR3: CASSLAGLGVGTGELFF